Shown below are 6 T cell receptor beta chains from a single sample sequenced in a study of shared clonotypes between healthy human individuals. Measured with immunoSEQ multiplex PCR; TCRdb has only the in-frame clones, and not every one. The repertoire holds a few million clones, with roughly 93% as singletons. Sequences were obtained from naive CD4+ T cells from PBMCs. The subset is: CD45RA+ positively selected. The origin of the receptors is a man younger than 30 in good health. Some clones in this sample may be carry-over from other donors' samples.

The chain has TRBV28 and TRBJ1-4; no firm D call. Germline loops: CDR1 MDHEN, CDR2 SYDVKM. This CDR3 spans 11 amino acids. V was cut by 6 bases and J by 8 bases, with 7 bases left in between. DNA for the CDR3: TGTGCCAGCAGCACGAGGGAAAAACTGTTTTTT. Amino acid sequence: CASSTREKLFF.

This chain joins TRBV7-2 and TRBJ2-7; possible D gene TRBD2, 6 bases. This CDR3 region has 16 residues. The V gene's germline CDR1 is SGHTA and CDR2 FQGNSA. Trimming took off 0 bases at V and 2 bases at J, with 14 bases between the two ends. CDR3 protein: CASSLAGGPDAYEQYF. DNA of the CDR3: TGTGCCAGCAGCTTAGCGGGAGGCCCCGATGCCTACGAGCAGTACTTC.

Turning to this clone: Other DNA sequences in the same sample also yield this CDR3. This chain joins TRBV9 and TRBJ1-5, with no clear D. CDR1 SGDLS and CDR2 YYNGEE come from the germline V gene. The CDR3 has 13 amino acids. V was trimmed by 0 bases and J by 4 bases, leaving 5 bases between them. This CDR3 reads CASSVATNQPQHF. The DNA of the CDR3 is TGTGCCAGCAGCGTAGCCACAAATCAGCCCCAGCATTTT.

CDR3: CASSLRLGETQYF. The CDR3 nucleotides are TGTGCCAGCAGTTTACGGCTCGGTGAGACCCAGTACTTC. V is TRBV28 and J is TRBJ2-5; unclear D gene. This CDR3 region has 13 residues. The germline V gene has CDR1 MDHEN and CDR2 SYDVKM. V lost 2 bases, J lost 5 bases, and 9 bases lay in between.

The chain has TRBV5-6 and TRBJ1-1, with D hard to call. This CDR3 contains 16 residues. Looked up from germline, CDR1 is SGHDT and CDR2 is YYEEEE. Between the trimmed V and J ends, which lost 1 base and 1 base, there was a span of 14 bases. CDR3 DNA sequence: TGTGCCAGCAGCTTGACATCGGGCCTCCCGAACACTGAAGCTTTCTTT. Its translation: CASSLTSGLPNTEAFF.

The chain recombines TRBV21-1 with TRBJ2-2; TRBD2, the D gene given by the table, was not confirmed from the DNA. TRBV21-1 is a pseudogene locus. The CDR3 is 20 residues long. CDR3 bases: TGTGCCAGCAGCACCCGGGCGGTACTCCGCGGGAGGGGTAGCACCGGGGAGCTGTTTTTT. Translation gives CASSTRAVLRGRGSTGELFF.